This T cell receptor (beta chain) was obtained from a study of blood T cells in healthy people across ages. Study outcomes and limitations: Higher diversity and more naive CD4+ cells were features of long-lived donors, compared to aged donors. Total diversity from one million sequenced T cells was likely underestimated.

V was clipped by 1 base and J by 0 bases, with 22 bases between them. The CDR3 sequence is 20 residues long. CDR1 and CDR2 (germline): SGHTA, FQGNSA. Alongside a J-beta primer mix, a sample-barcoded 5' primer served in a second PCR lasting about 7 to 12 cycles. All samples yielded 3 million or more CDR3-containing paired-end reads. TCRdb independently ran MiXCR on the 5' RACE reads; one entry per CDR3 protein. The sample consists of some 1.6 million distinct CDR3 sequences, 30% to 40% of them appearing once. Turning to this clonotype: The antigen is unknown.

The chain carries TRBV7-2 and TRBJ2-1; no clear D. Sequencing was done on a sample of blood. The sequence derives from a woman in her twenties or thirties in good health. This CDR3 reads CASSLVFHPSRQSSYNEQFF. In DNA, the CDR3 is TGTGCCAGCAGCTTAGTGTTCCACCCAAGTAGGCAGAGCTCCTACAATGAGCAGTTCTTC.